These 26 T cell receptor beta chains were sequenced from one sample in a study of OX40 agonist ivuxolimab in advanced cancers. Libraries were prepared by immunoSEQ multiplex PCR; TCRdb keeps only in-frame clonotypes and omits some of them. The sample lists 40,000 to 45,000 clones; more than 75% were seen once. The sample in question was CD4+ or CD8+ T cells sorted from blood, obtained in a trial of the OX40 agonist ivuxolimab. These receptors all come from an adult with an advanced solid tumor such as melanoma, head and neck, liver or kidney cancer.

This clone showed up just a few times. The chain combines TRBV9 with TRBJ1-2, with D maybe TRBD1 (6 bases). Trimming removed 6 bases from V and 4 bases from J, with 16 bases in between. Per the germline V gene, CDR1 is SGDLS and CDR2 is YYNGEE. This CDR3 is 14 amino acids long. The CDR3 bases are TGTGCCAGCACCCCAGGGGATACTGCCTATGGCTACACCTTC. It codes for CASTPGDTAYGYTF.

The CDR3 region has the DNA TGTGCCAGCAGCGTACTAGCGGTTGAGCAGTTCTTC. Residues: CASSVLAVEQFF. The chain uses TRBV6-1 and TRBJ2-1, with 8 bases fitting TRBD2. V lost 6 bases to trimming and J lost 9 bases; unmatched junction nucleotides: 4. The length of the CDR3 is 12 residues. The germline V gene encodes CDR1 MNHNS and CDR2 SASEGT.

The chain joins TRBV7-6 to TRBJ1-4, with D possibly being TRBD1 (6 bases). The CDR3 is 14 residues long. The V and J ends lost 5 bases and 4 bases respectively, with 11 bases between them. The germline gives CDR1 SGHVS, CDR2 FNYEAQ. The CDR3 DNA sequence: TGTGCCAGCAGCCGGACAGCAGATAATGAAAAACTGTTTTTT. Amino acid sequence: CASSRTADNEKLFF.

The chain uses TRBV5-4 and TRBJ2-6; D gene ambiguous. Germline assignment: CDR1 SGHNT and CDR2 YYREEE (reference sequence). The CDR3 length is 15 residues. V was clipped by 0 bases and J by 4 bases, with 8 bases between them. DNA for the CDR3: TGTGCCAGCAGCTTGGAGGTACCCGGGGCCAACGTCCTGACTTTC. This codes for CASSLEVPGANVLTF.

The V gene is TRBV11-1, the J gene TRBJ2-7, with 12 bases lining up with TRBD2. The length of the CDR3 is 16 residues. Germline trimming cut 0 bases from V and 5 bases from J; bases unmatched to any gene: 5. The germline V gene has CDR1 SGHAT and CDR2 FQDESV (reference sequence). The CDR3: CASSLAQRLAGDEQYF. The CDR3 nucleotides read TGTGCCAGCAGCTTAGCTCAGCGACTAGCGGGAGACGAGCAGTACTTC.

The J gene is TRBJ2-7, the V gene TRBV5-4; 8 bases are shared with TRBD2. The V segment lost 4 bases and the J segment 4 bases; nucleotides outside the gene matches: 13. Germline CDR1 SGHNT, CDR2 YYREEE (reference sequence). The CDR3 totals 16 residues. The CDR3 sequence: CASSPGTSQSFYEQYF. In DNA, the CDR3 is TGTGCCAGCAGCCCCGGGACTAGTCAATCCTTTTACGAGCAGTACTTC.

The V call is TRBV9, the J call TRBJ1-5; tentative D call: TRBD1 (5 bases). This CDR3 spans 15 amino acids. V was shortened by 0 bases and J by 7 bases, with 14 bases between the two germline ends. The germline V gene encodes CDR1 SGDLS and CDR2 YYNGEE. The CDR3 here is CASSVGAVGGQPQHF. CDR3 nucleotide sequence: TGTGCCAGCAGCGTAGGGGCGGTTGGGGGGCAGCCCCAGCATTTT.

The rearrangement uses TRBV7-9 and TRBJ2-5; 9 positions agree with TRBD2. J lost 1 base, V lost 4 bases, and 7 bases had no gene match. This CDR3 region has 16 residues. Germline V gene lookup returns CDR1 SEHNR and CDR2 FQNEAQ (reference sequence). CDR3 amino acids: CASSSGLADFQETQYF. In nucleotides, the CDR3 is TGTGCCAGCAGCTCGGGACTAGCAGACTTCCAAGAGACCCAGTACTTC.

The chain recombines TRBV19 with TRBJ1-2, with D tentatively TRBD1 (5 bases). V lost 5 bases and J 0 bases, leaving 16 bases between the germline ends. In germline, CDR1 is LNHDA, CDR2 SQIVND (reference sequence). CDR3 length equals 16 residues. In DNA, the CDR3 is TGTGCCAGTAGTCTAATCTGGGACCCAACTAACTATGGCTACACCTTC. Translation gives CASSLIWDPTNYGYTF.

The CDR3 reads CASSAWDTGYEQYF. The CDR3 region has the DNA TGTGCCAGCAGTGCCTGGGACACGGGCTACGAGCAGTACTTC. V gene TRBV6-1 combines with J gene TRBJ2-7; TRBD1 might be the D (6 bases). CDR3 length equals 14 residues. Trimming pared 4 bases from V and 3 bases from J, leaving 13 bases between. CDR1 and CDR2 (germline): MNHNS, SASEGT.

The chain is built from TRBV12-5 and TRBJ1-2, with D tentatively TRBD1 (5 bases). There are 16 residues in the CDR3. From germline, CDR1 is LGHNT and CDR2 FRNRAP. V lost 4 bases and J 4 bases, leaving 19 bases between the germline ends. Here the CDR3 reads CASGWSLTGESYGYTF. DNA of the CDR3: TGTGCTAGTGGTTGGTCCCTGACGGGGGAATCCTATGGCTACACCTTC. Looking up the rest from reference TRBV12-5 and TRBJ1-2 gives the full variable domain: DARVTQTPRHKVTEMGQEVTMRCQPILGHNTVFWYRQTMMQGLELLAYFRNRAPLDDSGMPKDRFSAEMPDATLATLKIQPSEPRDSAVYFCASGWSLTGESYGYTFGSGTRLTVV.

V is TRBV28 and J is TRBJ1-5; 7 bases map to TRBD1. Trimming took 2 bases from V and 7 from J; bases not matched to a gene: 8. This CDR3 region has 15 residues. Per the germline V gene, CDR1 is MDHEN and CDR2 is SYDVKM. CDR3 loop: CASSLTTTGSQPQHF. DNA for the CDR3: TGTGCCAGCAGTTTAACCACGACAGGGAGCCAGCCCCAGCATTTT.

The CDR3: CASSLGGASAQYF. The CDR3 bases are TGTGCCAGCAGCTTAGGGGGAGCTAGCGCACAGTACTTC. The chain uses TRBV11-3 and TRBJ2-4; D might be TRBD2 (6 bases). This CDR3 is built from 13 residues. Trimming removed 1 base from V and 13 bases from J, with 14 bases in between. Germline CDR1 is SGHNT and CDR2 is YENEEA.

The genes are TRBV7-9 and TRBJ2-3; D may be TRBD1 or TRBD2 (7 bases each). V lost 2 bases and J lost 0, with 12 bases in between. There are 16 residues in the CDR3. Germline CDR1 is SEHNR and CDR2 is FQNEAQ (reference sequence). CDR3 DNA: TGTGCCAGCAGCTTATCCAGGGGGGGTAGCACAGATACGCAGTATTTT. It codes for CASSLSRGGSTDTQYF.

V usage is TRBV6-5 and J usage is TRBJ2-7; D remains ambiguous. CDR1 is MNHEY, CDR2 SVGAGI, per germline. The CDR3 has 15 amino acids. The V gene lost 2 bases and the J gene lost 2 bases, with 13 bases spanning the gap. Written as DNA, the CDR3 is TGTGCCAGCAGTTACATCACCCGACAAGCCTACGAGCAGTACTTC. Its protein is CASSYITRQAYEQYF.

This rearrangement joins TRBV7-9 to TRBJ1-1, with D perhaps TRBD1 (5 bases). There are 17 residues in the CDR3. The V gene lost 2 bases and the J gene lost 2 bases, with 18 bases spanning the gap. Germline values: CDR1 SEHNR, CDR2 FQNEAQ (reference sequence). DNA of the CDR3: TGTGCCAGCAGCTTAAAATTAGCTTACGACAGCAACACTGAAGCTTTCTTT. It codes for CASSLKLAYDSNTEAFF. Drawing the rest from reference TRBV7-9 and TRBJ1-1, the complete variable domain is DTGVSQNPRHKITKRGQNVTFRCDPISEHNRLYWYRQTLGQGPEFLTYFQNEAQLEKSRLLSDRFSAERPKGSFSTLEIQRTEQGDSAMYLCASSLKLAYDSNTEAFFGQGTRLTVV.

The chain joins TRBV7-3 to TRBJ1-1; 9 bases align to TRBD1. V lost 5 bases, J lost 3 bases, and 7 bases stayed unmatched. The germline CDR1 and CDR2 sequences are SGHTA and FQGTGA. The CDR3 covers 15 residues. DNA of the CDR3: TGTGCCAGCAGCCCCTCCGGGACAGGGTACACTGAAGCTTTCTTT. Encoded protein: CASSPSGTGYTEAFF.

The chain is built from TRBV11-3 and TRBJ1-1; no clear D. CDR3 length: 12 amino acids. Germline CDR1 and CDR2: SGHNT and YENEEA. Trimming cost V 1 base and J 5 bases, with 5 bases left between them. Here the CDR3 reads CASSLGLTEAFF. DNA of the CDR3: TGTGCCAGCAGCTTAGGGTTGACTGAAGCTTTCTTT. Variable domain in full (rest from reference TRBV11-3 and TRBJ1-1): EAGVVQSPRYKIIEKKQPVAFWCNPISGHNTLYWYLQNLGQGPELLIRYENEEAVDDSQLPKDRFSAERLKGVDSTLKIQPAELGDSAVYLCASSLGLTEAFFGQGTRLTVV.

The table lists this clone with a count of one. The V gene is TRBV6-5, the J gene TRBJ1-1, with D perhaps matching TRBD1 (5 bases). CDR1 is MNHEY and CDR2 is SVGAGI in the germline V gene. The CDR3 contains 12 residues. Trimming shortened V by 5 bases and J by 12 bases, and 16 bases separated the two germline ends. This CDR3 reads CASSAGDLGTFF. The CDR3 DNA reads as TGTGCCAGCAGTGCCGGGGACTTGGGGACTTTCTTT.

Points on this clone: The junction differs from germline at one of its ends, possibly a read error. This rearrangement joins TRBV30 to TRBJ2-2, with D possibly TRBD2 on 5 matching bases. This CDR3 spans 13 amino acids. Germline V gene sequence: CDR1 GTSNPN, CDR2 SVGIG (reference sequence). The CDR3 protein is CGWRRTGGWELFF. As DNA, the CDR3 is TGTGGCTGGAGGCGTACTGGAGGATGGGAGCTGTTTTTT.

The rearrangement links TRBV28 to TRBJ1-2; D not resolved. Trimming took 10 bases from V and 6 from J, leaving 9 bases between them. CDR3 length equals 10 residues. The germline CDR1 and CDR2 sequences are MDHEN and SYDVKM. The DNA of the CDR3 is TGTGCCACTCTGGGCGATGGCTACACCTTC. Its protein is CATLGDGYTF.

V usage is TRBV6-5 and J usage is TRBJ2-7, with a tentative D call TRBD1 (6 bases). The ends were cut back, 5 bases at V and 4 bases at J, with 18 bases in the middle. Germline CDR1 is MNHEY and CDR2 is SVGAGI. This CDR3 has 15 residues. The CDR3 protein is CASSPTTLTGYEQYF. CDR3 bases: TGTGCCAGCAGTCCTACGACTCTAACAGGGTACGAGCAGTACTTC.

The chain combines TRBV5-8 with TRBJ1-4, with 7 positions matching TRBD1. This CDR3 is built from 14 residues. Germline V gives CDR1 SGHTS, CDR2 YDEGEE. Losses at the gene ends were 2 bases for V and 6 bases for J; bases not matched to a gene: 4. CDR3 in DNA: TGTGCCAGCAGCTTTAACAGGGGATATGAAAAACTGTTTTTT. Amino acid sequence: CASSFNRGYEKLFF.

V and J are TRBV6-5 and TRBJ1-5; possible D gene TRBD1, 5 bases. Germline V gene data show CDR1 as MNHEY and CDR2 as SVGAGI. V lost 6 bases, J lost 1 base, and 13 bases lay in between. The CDR3 is made up of 15 amino acids. The CDR3 reads CASSPLGGSNQPQHF. CDR3 DNA sequence: TGTGCCAGCAGCCCACTCGGGGGGAGCAATCAGCCCCAGCATTTT.

The chain joins TRBV5-4 to TRBJ1-2; D perhaps matches TRBD1 (6 bases). Trimming left V 3 bases short and J 3 bases short, with 9 bases between. The CDR3 spans 13 residues. CDR1 and CDR2 (germline): SGHNT, YYREEE (reference sequence). CDR3 in DNA: TGTGCCAGCAGCTCCAGGGGTTACTATGGCTACACCTTC. It encodes CASSSRGYYGYTF.

This chain links TRBV19 with TRBJ1-2; TRBD1 is a possible D gene (5 bases). CDR3 size: 14 residues. Trimming removed 1 base from V and 5 bases from J, with 11 bases in between. The germline CDR1 and CDR2 sequences are LNHDA and SQIVND (reference sequence). CDR3 loop: CASSIAGERYGYTF. The CDR3, as DNA: TGTGCCAGTAGTATAGCGGGGGAAAGGTATGGCTACACCTTC.